By frequency, the clone carrying this TCR beta chain is medium-sized (0.01 to 0.1%). These data are taken from a study of T cell clusters in autoimmune cytopenias. TRB was amplified by touch-down multiplex PCR, primer pools A and B combined. After re-calling the multiplex PCR reads, TCRdb lists one entry per CDR3 protein, DNA absent. This table holds 6,000 to 6,500 distinct CDR3 sequences. The CDR3 is 20 amino acids. Germline assignment: CDR1 MNHEY and CDR2 SVGAGI. Approximately 40,000 genome equivalents of blood DNA were amplified for TRB. This sample also belongs to another study, concerning T cell repertoires in aging, cancer and after chemotherapy. That study adds: Over several months to years, re-sampled healthy donor repertoires clearly shared clones.

The clonotype comes from a human donor in good health. The chain recombines TRBV6-5 with TRBJ2-6; TCRdb lists TRBD1, though no DNA is available to test this call. The sequenced material came from peripheral blood. The chain's CDR3 is CASSYARTGAKGSGANVLTF.